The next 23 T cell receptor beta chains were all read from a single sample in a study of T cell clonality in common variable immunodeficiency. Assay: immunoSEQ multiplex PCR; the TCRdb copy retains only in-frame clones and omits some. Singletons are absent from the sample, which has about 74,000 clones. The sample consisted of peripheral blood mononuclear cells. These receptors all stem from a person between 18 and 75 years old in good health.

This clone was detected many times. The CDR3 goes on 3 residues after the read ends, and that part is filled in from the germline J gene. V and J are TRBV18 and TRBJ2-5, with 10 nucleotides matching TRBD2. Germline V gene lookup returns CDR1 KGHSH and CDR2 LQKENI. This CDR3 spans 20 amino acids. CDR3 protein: CASSLGIRGLARSPLITQYF. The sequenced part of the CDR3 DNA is TGTGCCAGCTCCTTGGGGATTCGGGGACTAGCGAGATCCCCTCTGATCACC.

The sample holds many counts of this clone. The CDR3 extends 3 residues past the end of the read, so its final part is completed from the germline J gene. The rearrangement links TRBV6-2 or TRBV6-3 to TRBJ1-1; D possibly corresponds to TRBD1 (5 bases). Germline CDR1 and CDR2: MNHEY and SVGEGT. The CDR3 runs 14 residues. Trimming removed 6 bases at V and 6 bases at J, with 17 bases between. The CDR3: CASSQEGSGAEAFF. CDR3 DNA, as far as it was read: TGTGCCAGCAGCCAAGAGGGGTCCGGCGCTGAA.

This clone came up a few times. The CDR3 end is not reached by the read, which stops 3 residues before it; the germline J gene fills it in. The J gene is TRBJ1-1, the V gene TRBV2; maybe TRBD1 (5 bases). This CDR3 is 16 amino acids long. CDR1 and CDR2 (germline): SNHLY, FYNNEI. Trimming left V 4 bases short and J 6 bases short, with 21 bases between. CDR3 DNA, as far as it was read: TGTGCCAGCAGTGGGAGTGGGGGGGGGATCGGGGCTGAA. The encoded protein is CASSGSGGGIGAE. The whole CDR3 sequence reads CASSGSGGGIGAEAFF.

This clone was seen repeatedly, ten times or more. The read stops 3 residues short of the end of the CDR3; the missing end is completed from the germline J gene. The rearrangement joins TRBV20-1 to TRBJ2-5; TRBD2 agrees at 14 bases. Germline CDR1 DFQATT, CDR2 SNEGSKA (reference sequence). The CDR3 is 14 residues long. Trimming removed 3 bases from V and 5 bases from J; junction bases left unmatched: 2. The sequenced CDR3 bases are TGCAGTGCTAGGGGGACTAGCGGGAGTGAGACC. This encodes CSARGTSGSET. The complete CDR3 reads CSARGTSGSETQYF.

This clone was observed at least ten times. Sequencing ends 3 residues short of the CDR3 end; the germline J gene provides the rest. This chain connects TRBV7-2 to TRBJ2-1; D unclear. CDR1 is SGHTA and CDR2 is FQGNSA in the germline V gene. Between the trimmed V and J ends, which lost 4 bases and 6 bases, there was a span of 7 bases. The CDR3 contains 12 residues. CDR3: CASSSLINEQFF. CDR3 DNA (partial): TGTGCCAGCAGCTCTCTTATCAATGAG.

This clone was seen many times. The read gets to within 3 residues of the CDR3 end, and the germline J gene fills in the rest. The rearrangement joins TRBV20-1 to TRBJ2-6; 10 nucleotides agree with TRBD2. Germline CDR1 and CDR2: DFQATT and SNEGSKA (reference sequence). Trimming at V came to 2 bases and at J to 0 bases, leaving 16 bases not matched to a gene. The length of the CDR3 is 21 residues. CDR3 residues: CSARHNLVAGGFFSGANVLTF. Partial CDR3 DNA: TGCAGTGCTAGACACAACCTTGTAGCGGGAGGCTTCTTCTCTGGGGCCAACGTC.

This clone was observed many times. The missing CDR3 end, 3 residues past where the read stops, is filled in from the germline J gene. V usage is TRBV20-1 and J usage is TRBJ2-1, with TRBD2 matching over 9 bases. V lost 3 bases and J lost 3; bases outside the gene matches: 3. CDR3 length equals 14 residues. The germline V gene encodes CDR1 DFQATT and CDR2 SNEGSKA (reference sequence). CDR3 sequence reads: CSASSGRGYNEQFF. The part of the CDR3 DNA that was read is TGCAGTGCTAGTAGCGGGAGAGGCTACAATGAG.

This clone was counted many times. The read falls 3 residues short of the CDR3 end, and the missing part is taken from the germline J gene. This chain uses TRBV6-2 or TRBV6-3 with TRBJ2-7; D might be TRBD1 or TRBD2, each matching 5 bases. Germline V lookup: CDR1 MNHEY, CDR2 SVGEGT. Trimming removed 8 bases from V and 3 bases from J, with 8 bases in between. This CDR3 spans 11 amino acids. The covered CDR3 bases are TGTGCCAGCGTGAGGGGCTACGAG. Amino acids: CASVRGYE. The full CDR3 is CASVRGYEQYF.

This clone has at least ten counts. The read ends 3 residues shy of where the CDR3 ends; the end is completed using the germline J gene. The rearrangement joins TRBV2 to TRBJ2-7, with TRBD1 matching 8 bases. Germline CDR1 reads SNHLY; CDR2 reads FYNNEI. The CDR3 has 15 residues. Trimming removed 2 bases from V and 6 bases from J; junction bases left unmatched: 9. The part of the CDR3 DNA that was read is TGTGCCAGCAGTGAACCGACAGGGGCTCTAAGCGAG. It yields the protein CASSEPTGALSE. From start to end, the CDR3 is CASSEPTGALSEQYF.

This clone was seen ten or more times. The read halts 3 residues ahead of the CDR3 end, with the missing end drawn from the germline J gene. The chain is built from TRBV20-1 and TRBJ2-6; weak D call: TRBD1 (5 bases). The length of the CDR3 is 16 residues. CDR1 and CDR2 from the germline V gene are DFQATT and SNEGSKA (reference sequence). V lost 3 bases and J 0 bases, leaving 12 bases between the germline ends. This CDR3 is CSASREPTSGANVLTF. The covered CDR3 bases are TGCAGTGCTAGCAGGGAACCCACCTCTGGGGCCAACGTC.

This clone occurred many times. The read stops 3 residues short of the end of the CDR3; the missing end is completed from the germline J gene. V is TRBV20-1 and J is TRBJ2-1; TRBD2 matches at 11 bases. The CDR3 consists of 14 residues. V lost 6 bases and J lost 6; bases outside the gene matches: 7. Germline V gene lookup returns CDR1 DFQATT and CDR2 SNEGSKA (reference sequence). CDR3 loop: CSATLAGGFNEQFF. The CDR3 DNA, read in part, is TGCAGTGCAACTCTAGCGGGAGGTTTCAATGAG.

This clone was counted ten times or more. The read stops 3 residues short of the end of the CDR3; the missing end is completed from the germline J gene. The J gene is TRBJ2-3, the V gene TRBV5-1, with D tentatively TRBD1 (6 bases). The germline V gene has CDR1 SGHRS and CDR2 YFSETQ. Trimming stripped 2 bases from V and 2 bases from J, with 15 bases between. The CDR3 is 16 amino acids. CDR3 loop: CASSFHRTAHTDTQYF. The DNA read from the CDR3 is TGCGCCAGCAGCTTCCACAGGACAGCACACACAGATACG.

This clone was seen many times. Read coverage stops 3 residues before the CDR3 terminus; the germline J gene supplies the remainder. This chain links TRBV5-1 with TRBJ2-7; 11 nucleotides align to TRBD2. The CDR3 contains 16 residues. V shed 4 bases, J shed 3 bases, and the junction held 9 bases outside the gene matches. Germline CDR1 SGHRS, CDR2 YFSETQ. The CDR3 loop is CASSGGLADSSYEQYF. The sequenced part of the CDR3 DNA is TGCGCCAGCAGCGGGGGACTAGCGGACTCTAGCTACGAG.

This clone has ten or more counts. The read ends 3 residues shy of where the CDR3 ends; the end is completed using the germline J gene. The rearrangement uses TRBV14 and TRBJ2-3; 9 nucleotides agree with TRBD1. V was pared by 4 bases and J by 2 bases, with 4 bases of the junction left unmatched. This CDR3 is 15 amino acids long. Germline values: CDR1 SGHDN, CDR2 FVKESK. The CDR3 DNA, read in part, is TGTGCCAGCAGCCGGACAGGGGTATACACAGATACG. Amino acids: CASSRTGVYTDT. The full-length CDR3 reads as CASSRTGVYTDTQYF.

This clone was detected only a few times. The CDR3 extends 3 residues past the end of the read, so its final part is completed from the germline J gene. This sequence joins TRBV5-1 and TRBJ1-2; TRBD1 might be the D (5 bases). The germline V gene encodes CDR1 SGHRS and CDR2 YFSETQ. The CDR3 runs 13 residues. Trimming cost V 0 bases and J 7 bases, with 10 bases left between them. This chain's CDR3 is CASSLASTAGYTF. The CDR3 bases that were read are TGCGCCAGCAGCTTGGCCTCGACAGCTGGC. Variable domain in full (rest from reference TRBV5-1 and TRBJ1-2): KAGVTQTPRYLIKTRGQQVTLSCSPISGHRSVSWYQQTPGQGLQFLFEYFSETQRNKGNFPGRFSGRQFSNSRSEMNVSTLELGDSALYLCASSLASTAGYTFGSGTRLTVV.

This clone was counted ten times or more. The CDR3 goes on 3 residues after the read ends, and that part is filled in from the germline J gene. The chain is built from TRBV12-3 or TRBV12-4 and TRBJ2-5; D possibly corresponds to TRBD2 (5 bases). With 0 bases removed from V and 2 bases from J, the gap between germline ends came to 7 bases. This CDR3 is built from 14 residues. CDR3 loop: CASSLATGQETQYF. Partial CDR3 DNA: TGTGCCAGCAGTTTAGCGACGGGGCAAGAGACC.

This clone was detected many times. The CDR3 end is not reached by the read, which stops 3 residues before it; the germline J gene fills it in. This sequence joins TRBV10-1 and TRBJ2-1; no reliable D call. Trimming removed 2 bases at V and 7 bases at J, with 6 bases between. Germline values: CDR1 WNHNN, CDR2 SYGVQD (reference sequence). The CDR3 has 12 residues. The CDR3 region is CASSEGFNEQFF. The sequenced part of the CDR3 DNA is TGCGCCAGCAGTGAGGGCTTTAATGAG.

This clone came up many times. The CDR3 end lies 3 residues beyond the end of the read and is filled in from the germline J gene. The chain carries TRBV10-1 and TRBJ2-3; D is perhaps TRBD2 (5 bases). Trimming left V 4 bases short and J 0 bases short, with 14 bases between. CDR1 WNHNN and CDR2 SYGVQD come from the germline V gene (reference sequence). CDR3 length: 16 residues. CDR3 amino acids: CASSANTPSSTDTQYF. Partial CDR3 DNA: TGCGCCAGCAGTGCTAATACCCCTAGCAGCACAGATACG.

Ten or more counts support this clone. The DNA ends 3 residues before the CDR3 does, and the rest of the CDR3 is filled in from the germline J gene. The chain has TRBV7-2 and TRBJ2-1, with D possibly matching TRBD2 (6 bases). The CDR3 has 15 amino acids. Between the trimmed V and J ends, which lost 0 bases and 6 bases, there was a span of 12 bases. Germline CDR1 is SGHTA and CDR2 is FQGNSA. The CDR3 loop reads CASSLAGTATNEQFF. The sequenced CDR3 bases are TGTGCCAGCAGCTTAGCCGGGACTGCAACCAATGAG.

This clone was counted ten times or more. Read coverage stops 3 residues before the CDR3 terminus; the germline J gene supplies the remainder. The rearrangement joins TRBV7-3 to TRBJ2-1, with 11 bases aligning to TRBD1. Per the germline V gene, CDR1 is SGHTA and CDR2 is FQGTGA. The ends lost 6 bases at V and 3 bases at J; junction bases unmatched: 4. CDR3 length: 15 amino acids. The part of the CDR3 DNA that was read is TGTGCCAGCAGTAGAGGGACAGGGGGCTACAATGAG. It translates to CASSRGTGGYNE. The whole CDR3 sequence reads CASSRGTGGYNEQFF.

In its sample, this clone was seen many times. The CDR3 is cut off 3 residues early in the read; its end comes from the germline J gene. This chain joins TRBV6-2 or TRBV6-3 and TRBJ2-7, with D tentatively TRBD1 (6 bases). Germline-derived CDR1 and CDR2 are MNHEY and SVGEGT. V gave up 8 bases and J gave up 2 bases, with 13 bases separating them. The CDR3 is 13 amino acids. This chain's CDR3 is CASGRAGAYEQYF. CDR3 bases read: TGTGCCAGCGGTCGGGCAGGGGCCTACGAG.

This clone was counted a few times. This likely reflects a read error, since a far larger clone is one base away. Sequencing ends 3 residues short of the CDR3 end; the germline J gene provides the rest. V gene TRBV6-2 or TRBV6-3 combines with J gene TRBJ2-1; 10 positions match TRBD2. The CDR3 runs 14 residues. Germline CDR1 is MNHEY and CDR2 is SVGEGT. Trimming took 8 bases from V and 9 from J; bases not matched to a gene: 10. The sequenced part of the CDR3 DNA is TGTGCCAGCCCCTCAGCGGGAGGGTGGCGTGAG. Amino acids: CASPSAGGWRE. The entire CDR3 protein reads CASPSAGGWREQFF.

This CDR3 reads CASSPGTRYVGEQFF. The CDR3 DNA, read in part, is TGTGCCAGTAGTCCGGGGACTAGGTACGTTGGTGAG. V is TRBV19 and J is TRBJ2-1, with 8 bases aligning to TRBD2. The read comes to an end 3 residues before the CDR3 does, leaving the germline J gene to fill in the end. The germline CDR1 and CDR2 sequences are LNHDA and SQIVND (reference sequence). CDR3 length equals 15 residues. V shed 5 bases, J shed 9 bases, and the junction held 12 bases outside the gene matches.